This TCR beta chain was retrieved from a study of cytomegalovirus exposure and HLA in healthy donors. Study results and caveats: Analysis performed later showed TCR beta chains linked to HLA being more clonally expanded than equally common others.

PCR primers comprised 60 Vbeta and 13 Jbeta primers. The protocol was immunoSEQ multiplex PCR, while the TCRdb copy is restricted to in-frame clones and leaves out a portion. The sample comprises roughly 150,000 clones, approximately 85% of which are singletons, and roughly 2.3% rests with the top ten. This clone was observed once. Its antigen is still unknown. The TCR originated in a young woman in good health and CMV-seronegative. Sample: PBMCs.

In DNA, the CDR3 is TGTGCCAGCAAGCGACAGTTTACAGCGATCTATGGCTACACCTTC. Translating gives CASKRQFTAIYGYTF. This chain joins TRBV6-5 and TRBJ1-2; possibly TRBD1 for D (5 bases). Germline assignment: CDR1 MNHEY and CDR2 SVGAGI. This CDR3 contains 15 residues. The ends were cut back, 7 bases at V and 4 bases at J, with 19 bases in the middle.